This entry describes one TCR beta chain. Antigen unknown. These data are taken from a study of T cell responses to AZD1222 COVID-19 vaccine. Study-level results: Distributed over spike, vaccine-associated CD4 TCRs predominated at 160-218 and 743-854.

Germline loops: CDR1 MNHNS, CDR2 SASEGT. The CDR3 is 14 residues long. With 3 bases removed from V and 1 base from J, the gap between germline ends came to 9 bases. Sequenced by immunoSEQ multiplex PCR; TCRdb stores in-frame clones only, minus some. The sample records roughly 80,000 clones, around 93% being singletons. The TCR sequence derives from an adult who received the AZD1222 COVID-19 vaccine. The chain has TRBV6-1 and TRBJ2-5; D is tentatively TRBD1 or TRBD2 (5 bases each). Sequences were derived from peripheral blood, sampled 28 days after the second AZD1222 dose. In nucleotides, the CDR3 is TGTGCCAGCAGTGATCGGGGACCCCAAGAGACCCAGTACTTC. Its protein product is CASSDRGPQETQYF.